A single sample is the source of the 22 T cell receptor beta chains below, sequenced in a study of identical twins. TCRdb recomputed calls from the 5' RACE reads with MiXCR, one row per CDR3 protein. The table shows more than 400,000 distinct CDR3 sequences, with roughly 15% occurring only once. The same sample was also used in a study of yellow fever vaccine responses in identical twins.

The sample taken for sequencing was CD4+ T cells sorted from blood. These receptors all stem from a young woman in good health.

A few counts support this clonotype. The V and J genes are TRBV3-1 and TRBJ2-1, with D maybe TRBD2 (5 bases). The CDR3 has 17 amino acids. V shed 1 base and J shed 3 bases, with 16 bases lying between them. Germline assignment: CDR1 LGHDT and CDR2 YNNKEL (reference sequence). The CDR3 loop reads CASSQGAGGSFYNEQFF. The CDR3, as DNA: TGTGCCAGCAGCCAAGGGGCGGGTGGGAGTTTCTACAATGAGCAGTTCTTC.

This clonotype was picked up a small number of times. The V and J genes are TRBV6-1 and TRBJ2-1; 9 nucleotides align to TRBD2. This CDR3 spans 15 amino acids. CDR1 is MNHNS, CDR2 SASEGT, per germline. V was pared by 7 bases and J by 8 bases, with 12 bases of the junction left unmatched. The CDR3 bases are TGTGCCAGCACCCCAGCGGGAGGTTCAATGGATGAGCAGTTCTTC. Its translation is CASTPAGGSMDEQFF.

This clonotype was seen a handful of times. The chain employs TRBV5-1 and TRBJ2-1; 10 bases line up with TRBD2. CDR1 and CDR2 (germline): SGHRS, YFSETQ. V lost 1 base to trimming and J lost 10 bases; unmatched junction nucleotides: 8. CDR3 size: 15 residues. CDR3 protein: CASSLPSGSLSEQFF. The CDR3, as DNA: TGCGCCAGCAGCTTGCCTAGCGGGAGTCTCAGCGAGCAGTTCTTC. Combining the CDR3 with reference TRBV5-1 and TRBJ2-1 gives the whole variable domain KAGVTQTPRYLIKTRGQQVTLSCSPISGHRSVSWYQQTPGQGLQFLFEYFSETQRNKGNFPGRFSGRQFSNSRSEMNVSTLELGDSALYLCASSLPSGSLSEQFFGPGTRLTVL.

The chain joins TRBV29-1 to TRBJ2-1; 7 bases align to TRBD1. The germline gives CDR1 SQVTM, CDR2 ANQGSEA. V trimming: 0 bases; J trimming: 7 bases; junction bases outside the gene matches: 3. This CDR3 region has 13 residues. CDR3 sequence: CSVEEQGFNEQFF. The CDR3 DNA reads TGCAGCGTTGAAGAACAGGGGTTTAATGAGCAGTTCTTC.

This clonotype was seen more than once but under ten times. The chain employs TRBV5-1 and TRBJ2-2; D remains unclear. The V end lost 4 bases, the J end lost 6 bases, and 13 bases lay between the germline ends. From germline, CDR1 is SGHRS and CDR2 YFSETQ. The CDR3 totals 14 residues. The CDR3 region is CASSLGRGSGELFF. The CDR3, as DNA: TGCGCCAGCAGCCTGGGTCGAGGATCCGGGGAGCTGTTTTTT.

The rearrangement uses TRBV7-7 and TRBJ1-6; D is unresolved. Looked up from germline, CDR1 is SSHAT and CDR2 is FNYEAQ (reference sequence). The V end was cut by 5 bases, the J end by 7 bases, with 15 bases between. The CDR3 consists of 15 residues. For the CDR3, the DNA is TGTGCCAGCAGCCCCAACTCCGGTCGGAATTCACCCCTCCACTTT. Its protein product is CASSPNSGRNSPLHF.

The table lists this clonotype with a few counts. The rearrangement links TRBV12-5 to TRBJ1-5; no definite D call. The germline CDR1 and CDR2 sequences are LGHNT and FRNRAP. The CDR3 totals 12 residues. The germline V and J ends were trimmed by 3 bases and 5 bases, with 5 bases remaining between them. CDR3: CASGFSDQPQHF. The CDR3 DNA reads TGTGCTAGTGGTTTTTCGGATCAGCCCCAGCATTTT.

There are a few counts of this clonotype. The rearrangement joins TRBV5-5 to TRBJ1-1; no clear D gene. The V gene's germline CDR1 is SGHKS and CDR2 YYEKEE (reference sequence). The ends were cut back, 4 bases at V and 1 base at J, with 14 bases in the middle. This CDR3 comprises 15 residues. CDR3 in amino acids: CASSPSPSRNTEAFF. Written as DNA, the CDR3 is TGTGCCAGCAGCCCCTCTCCGAGCCGGAACACTGAAGCTTTCTTT.

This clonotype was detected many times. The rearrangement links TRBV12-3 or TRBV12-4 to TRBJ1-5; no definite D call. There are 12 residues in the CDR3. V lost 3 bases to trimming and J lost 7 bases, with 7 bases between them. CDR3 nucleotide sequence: TGTGCCAGCAGTTTGGGATGGCAGCCCCAGCATTTT. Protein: CASSLGWQPQHF.

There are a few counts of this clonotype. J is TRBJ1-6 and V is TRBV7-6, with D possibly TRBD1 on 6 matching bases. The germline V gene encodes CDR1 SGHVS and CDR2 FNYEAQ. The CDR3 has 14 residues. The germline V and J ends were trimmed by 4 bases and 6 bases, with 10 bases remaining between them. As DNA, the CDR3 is TGTGCCAGCAGCTGGGACAAGGTTAATTCACCCCTCCACTTT. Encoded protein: CASSWDKVNSPLHF.

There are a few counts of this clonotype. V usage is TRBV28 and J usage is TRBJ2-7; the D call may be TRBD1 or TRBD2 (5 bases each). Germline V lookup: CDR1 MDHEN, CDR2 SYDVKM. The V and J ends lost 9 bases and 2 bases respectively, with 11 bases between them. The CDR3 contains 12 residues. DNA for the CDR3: TGTGCCAGTGCTGGGGGAACCTACGAGCAGTACGTC. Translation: CASAGGTYEQYV.

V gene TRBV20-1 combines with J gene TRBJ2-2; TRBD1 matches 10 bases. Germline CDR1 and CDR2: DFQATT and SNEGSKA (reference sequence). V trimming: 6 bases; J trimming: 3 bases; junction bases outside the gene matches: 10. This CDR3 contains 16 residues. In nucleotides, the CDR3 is TGCAGTGCGTATCGTGTTGGGACAGGGGACACCGGGGAGCTGTTTTTT. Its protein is CSAYRVGTGDTGELFF.

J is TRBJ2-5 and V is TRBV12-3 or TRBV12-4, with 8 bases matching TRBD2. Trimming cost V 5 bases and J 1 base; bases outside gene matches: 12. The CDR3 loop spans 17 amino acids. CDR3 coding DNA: TGTGCCAGCAGTGGGGGGGTCTTAGCGGGGACCCAAGAGACCCAGTACTTC. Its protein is CASSGGVLAGTQETQYF.

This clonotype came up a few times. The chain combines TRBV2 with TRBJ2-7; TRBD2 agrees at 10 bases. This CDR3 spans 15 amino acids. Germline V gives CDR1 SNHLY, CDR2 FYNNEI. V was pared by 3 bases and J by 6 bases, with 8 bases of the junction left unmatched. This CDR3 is CASSEGAGGPFEQYF. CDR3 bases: TGTGCCAGCAGTGAGGGAGCGGGAGGGCCCTTCGAGCAGTACTTC. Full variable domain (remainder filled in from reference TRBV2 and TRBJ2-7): EPEVTQTPSHQVTQMGQEVILRCVPISNHLYFYWYRQILGQKVEFLVSFYNNEISEKSEIFDDQFSVERPDGSNFTLKIRSTKLEDSAMYFCASSEGAGGPFEQYFGPGTRLTVT.

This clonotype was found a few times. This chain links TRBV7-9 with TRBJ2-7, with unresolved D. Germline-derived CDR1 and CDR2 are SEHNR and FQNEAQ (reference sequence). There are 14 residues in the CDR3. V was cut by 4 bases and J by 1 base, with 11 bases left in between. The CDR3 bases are TGTGCCAGCAGCTCGGCTAGGAGTTCCTACGAGCAGTACTTC. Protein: CASSSARSSYEQYF.

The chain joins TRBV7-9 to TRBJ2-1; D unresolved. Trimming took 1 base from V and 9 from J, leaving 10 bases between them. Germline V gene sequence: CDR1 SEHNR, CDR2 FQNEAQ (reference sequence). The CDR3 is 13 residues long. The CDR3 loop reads CASSLDSYSEQFF. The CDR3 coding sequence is TGTGCCAGCAGCTTAGACAGTTATAGTGAGCAGTTCTTC.

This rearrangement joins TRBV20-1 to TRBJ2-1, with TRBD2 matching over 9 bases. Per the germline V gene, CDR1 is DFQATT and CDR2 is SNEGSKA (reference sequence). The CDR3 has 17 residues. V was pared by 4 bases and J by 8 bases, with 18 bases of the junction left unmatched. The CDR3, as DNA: TGCAGTGCTAACTATATCAGCGGGAGGAAAGGGGCCGATGAGCAGTTCTTC. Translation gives CSANYISGRKGADEQFF.

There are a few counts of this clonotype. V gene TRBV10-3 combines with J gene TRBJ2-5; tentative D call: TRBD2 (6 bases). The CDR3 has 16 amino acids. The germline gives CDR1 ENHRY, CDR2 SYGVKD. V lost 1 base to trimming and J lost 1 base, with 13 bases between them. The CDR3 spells CAISELSGSAQETQYF. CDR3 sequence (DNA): TGTGCCATCAGTGAGTTAAGCGGGTCTGCCCAAGAGACCCAGTACTTC.

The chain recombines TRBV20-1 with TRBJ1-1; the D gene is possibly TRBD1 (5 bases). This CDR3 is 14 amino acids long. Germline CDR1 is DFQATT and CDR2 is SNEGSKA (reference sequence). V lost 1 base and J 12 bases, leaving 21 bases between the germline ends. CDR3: CSARGIRDPRWTFF. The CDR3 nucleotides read TGCAGTGCTAGAGGTATCCGGGACCCCCGATGGACTTTCTTT.

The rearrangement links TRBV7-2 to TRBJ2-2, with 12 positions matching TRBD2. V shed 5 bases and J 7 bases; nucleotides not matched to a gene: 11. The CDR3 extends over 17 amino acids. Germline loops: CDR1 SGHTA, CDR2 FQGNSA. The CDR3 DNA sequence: TGTGCCAGCAGCCCCGCTAGCGGGAGGGCCCTTGGCGGGGAGCTGTTTTTT. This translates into CASSPASGRALGGELFF.

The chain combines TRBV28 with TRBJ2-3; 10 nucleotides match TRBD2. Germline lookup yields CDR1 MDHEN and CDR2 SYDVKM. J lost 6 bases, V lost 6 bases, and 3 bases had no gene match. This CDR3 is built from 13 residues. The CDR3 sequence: CASRLAGPDTQYF. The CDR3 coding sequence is TGTGCCAGCAGACTAGCGGGGCCCGATACGCAGTATTTT. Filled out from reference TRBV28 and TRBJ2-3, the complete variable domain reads DVKVTQSSRYLVKRTGEKVFLECVQDMDHENMFWYRQDPGLGLRLIYFSYDVKMKEKGDIPEGYSVSREKKERFSLILESASTNQTSMYLCASRLAGPDTQYFGPGTRLTVL.

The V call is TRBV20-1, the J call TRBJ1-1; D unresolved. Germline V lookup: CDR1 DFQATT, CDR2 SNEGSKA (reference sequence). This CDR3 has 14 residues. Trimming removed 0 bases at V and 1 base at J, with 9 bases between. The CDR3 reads CSARDSGANTEAFF. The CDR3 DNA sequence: TGCAGTGCTAGAGATTCGGGCGCGAACACTGAAGCTTTCTTT.